This T cell receptor (beta chain) was recovered during a study of blood T cell repertoires in COVID-19. Across the study: COVID-19 samples, acute and convalescent, were from the United States, Italy and Spain.

Measured with immunoSEQ multiplex PCR; TCRdb has only the in-frame clones, and not every one. In the table there are more than 85,000 clones, around 81% of which are singletons. Looked up from germline, CDR1 is LGHDT and CDR2 is YNNKEL (reference sequence). V was clipped by 2 bases and J by 5 bases, with 19 bases between them. The CDR3 has 16 residues. Sequencing was done on a sample of peripheral blood. This chain links TRBV3-1 (or the pseudogene TRBV3-2) with TRBJ2-7; maybe TRBD2 (7 bases). The receptor was isolated from a man aged 55-75 years with acute or convalescent COVID-19. CDR3 sequence: CASSQRGGVRPNEQYF. Written as DNA, the CDR3 is TGTGCCAGCAGCCAAAGGGGGGGGGTCCGCCCTAACGAGCAGTACTTC.